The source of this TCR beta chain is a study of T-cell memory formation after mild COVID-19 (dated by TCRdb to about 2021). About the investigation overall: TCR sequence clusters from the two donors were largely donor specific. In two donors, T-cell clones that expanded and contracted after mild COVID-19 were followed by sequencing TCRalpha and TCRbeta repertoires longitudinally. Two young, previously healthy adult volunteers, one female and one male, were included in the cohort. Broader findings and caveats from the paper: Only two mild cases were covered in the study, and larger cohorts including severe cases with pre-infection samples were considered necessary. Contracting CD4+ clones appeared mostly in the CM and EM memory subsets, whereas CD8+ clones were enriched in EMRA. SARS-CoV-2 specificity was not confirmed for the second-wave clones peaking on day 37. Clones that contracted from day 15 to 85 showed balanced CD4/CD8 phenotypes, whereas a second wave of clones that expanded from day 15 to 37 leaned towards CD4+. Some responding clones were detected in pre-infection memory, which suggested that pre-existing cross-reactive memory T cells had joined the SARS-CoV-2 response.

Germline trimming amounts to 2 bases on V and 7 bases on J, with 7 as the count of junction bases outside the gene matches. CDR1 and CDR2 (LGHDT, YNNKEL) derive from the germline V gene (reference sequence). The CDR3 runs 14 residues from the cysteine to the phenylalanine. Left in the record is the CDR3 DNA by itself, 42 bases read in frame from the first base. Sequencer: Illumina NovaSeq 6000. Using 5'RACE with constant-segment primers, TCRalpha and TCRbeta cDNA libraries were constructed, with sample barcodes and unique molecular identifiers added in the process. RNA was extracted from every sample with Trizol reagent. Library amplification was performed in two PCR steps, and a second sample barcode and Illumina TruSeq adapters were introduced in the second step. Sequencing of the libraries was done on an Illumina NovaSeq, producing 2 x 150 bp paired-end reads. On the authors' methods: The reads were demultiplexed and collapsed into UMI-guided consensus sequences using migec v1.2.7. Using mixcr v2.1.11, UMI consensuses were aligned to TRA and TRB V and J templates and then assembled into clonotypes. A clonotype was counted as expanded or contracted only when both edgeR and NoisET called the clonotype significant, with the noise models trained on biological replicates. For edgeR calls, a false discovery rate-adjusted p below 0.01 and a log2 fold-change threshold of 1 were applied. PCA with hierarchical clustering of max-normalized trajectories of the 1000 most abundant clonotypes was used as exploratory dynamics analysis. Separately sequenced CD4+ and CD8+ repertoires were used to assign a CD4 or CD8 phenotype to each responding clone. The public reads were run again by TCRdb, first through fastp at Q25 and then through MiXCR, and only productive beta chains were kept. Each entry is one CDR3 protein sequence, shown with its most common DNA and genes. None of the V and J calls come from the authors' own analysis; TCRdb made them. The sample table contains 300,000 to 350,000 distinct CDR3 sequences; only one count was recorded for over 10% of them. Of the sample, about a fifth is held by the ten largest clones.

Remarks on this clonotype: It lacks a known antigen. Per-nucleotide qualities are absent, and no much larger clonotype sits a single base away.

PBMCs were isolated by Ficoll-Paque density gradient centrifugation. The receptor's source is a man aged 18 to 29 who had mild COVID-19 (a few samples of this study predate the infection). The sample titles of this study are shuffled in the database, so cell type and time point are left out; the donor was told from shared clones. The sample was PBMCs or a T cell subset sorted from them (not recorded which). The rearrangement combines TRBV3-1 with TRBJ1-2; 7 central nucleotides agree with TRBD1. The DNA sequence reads TGTGCCAGCAGCCAAACAGGGGTGATTCGTGGCTACACCTTC. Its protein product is CASSQTGVIRGYTF.